This T cell receptor beta chain was captured by sequencing in a study of cytomegalovirus exposure and HLA in healthy donors. About the research overall: Earlier, about 180 million T cells were analyzed, and 95 million to 140 million unique TCR beta sequences were found among them.

Study outcomes and limitations: Most TCR sequences proved rare, with some public TCRs found in many donors. At a 0.05 false discovery rate, a later analysis found approximately 17,000 TCR beta sequences to be associated with HLA alleles.

Comment on this clone: Its target is not known.

V lost 2 bases to trimming and J lost 4 bases; unmatched junction nucleotides: 5. Germline values: CDR1 ENHRY, CDR2 SYGVKD. This CDR3 comprises 15 residues. PCR was performed using 60 Vbeta and 13 Jbeta primers. Clones were read by immunoSEQ multiplex PCR, and TCRdb kept only the in-frame ones, dropping some. The sample has about 200,000 clones, roughly 72% seen once; the top ten hold 1.5% to 2%. The clonotype comes from a man aged 30 to 45 in good health and CMV-seronegative. Sequences were obtained from PBMCs. V is TRBV10-3 and J is TRBJ2-1; 7 positions match TRBD1. The CDR3 DNA sequence: TGTGCCATCAGTGAGCCTGGACAGGAATACAATGAGCAGTTCTTC. It is translated as CAISEPGQEYNEQFF.